This T cell receptor beta chain was documented in a study of graft-versus-host responses after intestinal transplantation (dated by TCRdb to the early 2020s). Looking at the study overall: Multivisceral, liver-intestinal, or isolated intestinal transplants were received by the recipients. Anti-thymocyte globulin induction was given to all recipients, followed by maintenance tacrolimus and steroids for around three years. Graft-versus-host and host-versus-graft alloreactive T cell clones were tracked in the graft, circulation and bone marrow after intestinal transplantation using bulk TCR-beta CDR3 sequencing. Alloreactive clones were identified by sequencing pre-transplant mixed lymphocyte reaction products and comparing them with unstimulated pre-transplant donor and recipient T cells. The cohort enrolled approximately 24 intestinal transplant recipients, one of whom was a retransplant, and a few patients without pretransplant specimens were excluded. Donor T cell macrochimerism was defined as a peak of at least 4% donor T cells among recipient peripheral blood mononuclear cells. Rather than going through the commercial service, samples from a few later patients were sequenced in-house on an Illumina MiSeq and processed with MiXCR.

The germline V gene gives CDR1 as MDHEN and CDR2 as SYDVKM. V gives up 2 bases and J gives up 0 bases, and the segment between their germline ends measures 11 bases. The CDR3 runs 16 amino acids, cysteine and phenylalanine included. Only the CDR3 DNA stays, 48 bases, in frame from base 1. The full study reports these points: Patients with donor T cell macrochimerism had high GvH to HvG T cell clonal ratios in their allografts. GvH clones were detected in recipient bone marrow, and some appeared earlier in ileal mucosa or blood, consistent with an intestinal mucosal origin. Early after transplant, peak levels of circulating GvH clones were found to be associated with declines in HvG clones. The relatively low number and heterogeneity of intestinal transplant patients limited the conclusions.

Blood samples were collected up to 4 times in the first month after transplant and then at least monthly when available. About this clone itself: Which antigen it targets is not known. No base quality values were provided; no much bigger clone lies one nucleotide off.

Library prep was done by the immunoSEQ multiplex PCR assay. Adaptive Biotechnologies carried out high-throughput TCR-beta CDR3 sequencing of genomic DNA for most patients. The original pipeline was this. TCR sequencing data for some 17 patients were retrieved from Adaptive's ImmunoSEQ software; three other patients were processed with MiXCR and VDJtools. CDR3 nucleotide sequences shared between donor and recipient were removed because their origin could not be assigned. Alloreactive clones required at least 2-fold expansion over unstimulated cells and minimum CFSE-low frequency of 0.002% (template counts) or 0.001% (read counts). Clones were considered mappable if detected in sequenced pre-transplant spleen, lymph node, or MLR CFSE-low populations of the donor or recipient. Cumulative frequency of alloreactive clones was calculated as a percentage of all sequences weighted by copy number. What TCRdb holds here is the immuneACCESS table cut down to in-frame rearrangements. Part of the clones is not present; checked against another copy, under half of the missing clones reflect an unresolved V gene, and the others are unexplained. V, J and clone size are taken as reported in that table, and D and trimming were inferred from the DNA itself. This sample holds 9,500 to 10,000 clones; 94% were observed only once. The ten largest clones capture about 2.2% of the sample.

The sample in question was PBMCs, obtained 8 days after intestinal transplant. The sequence was obtained from a human patient who received an intestinal transplant, so some T cells may come from the graft donor. The chain links TRBV28 with TRBJ2-4, with a weak D call of TRBD1 (5 bases match). This receptor has the CDR3 CASSLRMGRAKNIQYF. The nucleotide sequence reads TGTGCCAGCAGTTTACGGATGGGGCGAGCCAAAAACATTCAGTACTTC. When the CDR3 is completed using the reference TRBV28 and TRBJ2-4 genes on either side, the full variable domain is DVKVTQSSRYLVKRTGEKVFLECVQDMDHENMFWYRQDPGLGLRLIYFSYDVKMKEKGDIPEGYSVSREKKERFSLILESASTNQTSMYLCASSLRMGRAKNIQYFGAGTRLSVL.